A single sample gave rise to the 13 T cell receptor beta chains below, sequenced in a study of long-term antiretroviral therapy in people with HIV. immunoSEQ v3.0 was run at survey level. TCRdb's copy holds only in-frame clones and misses some; the assay was immunoSEQ multiplex PCR. The sample records 28,000 or so clones, around 80% being singletons. The source was unsorted PBMCs, collected 1.5 years before starting antiretroviral therapy. These TCRs come from a man between 18 and 29 years old with HIV.

This clone was counted once. The V call is TRBV5-4, the J call TRBJ1-1; D is unclear. The germline V gene has CDR1 SGHNT and CDR2 YYREEE (reference sequence). V shed 4 bases and J shed 1 base, with 17 bases lying between them. The CDR3 consists of 16 residues. In nucleotides, the CDR3 is TGTGCCAGCAGCCCCCATGCTGGGAGTCAGAACACTGAAGCTTTCTTT. Translated: CASSPHAGSQNTEAFF.

The chain carries TRBV14 and TRBJ2-5; 10 bases map to TRBD1. The germline CDR1 and CDR2 sequences are SGHDN and FVKESK. J gave up 5 bases and V 4 bases, and 10 bases lay outside the gene matches. The CDR3 loop spans 16 amino acids. The CDR3 nucleotides read TGTGCCAGCAGCCTCGGGACAGGGGTCCGGGAGGAGACCCAGTACTTC. Translation: CASSLGTGVREETQYF.

The rearrangement links TRBV19 to TRBJ1-2; 8 bases fit TRBD1. V shed 1 base and J 0 bases; nucleotides not matched to a gene: 10. Per the germline V gene, CDR1 is LNHDA and CDR2 is SQIVND (reference sequence). The CDR3 is 18 residues long. The CDR3 DNA sequence: TGTGCCAGTAGTATAGGACTGTGGGGGACAGGAGCTAACTATGGCTACACCTTC. This gives the protein CASSIGLWGTGANYGYTF.

V gene TRBV4-2 combines with J gene TRBJ2-6; D could derive from TRBD1 or TRBD2 (5 bases each). V was shortened by 0 bases and J by 0 bases, with 6 bases between the two germline ends. The CDR3 contains 16 residues. Germline CDR1 LGHNA, CDR2 YNFKEQ. CDR3 sequence (DNA): TGTGCCAGCAGCCAAGAGAGGGGCTCTGGGGCCAACGTCCTGACTTTC. As protein: CASSQERGSGANVLTF.

The CDR3 coding sequence is TGCGCCAGCAGCGACGGACAGCTCCGTGAAGCTTTCTTT. The encoded protein is CASSDGQLREAFF. The rearrangement uses TRBV10-1 and TRBJ1-1, with D perhaps TRBD1 (6 bases). Germline V gene sequence: CDR1 WNHNN, CDR2 SYGVQD (reference sequence). Deletions cut 6 bases from V and 7 bases from J, with 15 bases between. The CDR3 is 13 residues long.

V usage is TRBV6-8 and J usage is TRBJ1-3; D might be TRBD1 (5 bases). Germline CDR1 reads MNHGY; CDR2 reads SAAAGT. Trimming removed 6 bases from V and 2 bases from J, with 17 bases in between. The CDR3 contains 16 residues. The CDR3 coding sequence is TGTGCCAGCAGGCCCTCCGGGACCTACGCTGGAAACACCATATATTTT. This translates into CASRPSGTYAGNTIYF.

V usage is TRBV19 and J usage is TRBJ2-1; D ambiguous. V was pared by 1 base and J by 6 bases, with 7 bases between. The length of the CDR3 is 13 residues. In germline, CDR1 is LNHDA, CDR2 SQIVND (reference sequence). The CDR3 coding sequence is TGTGCCAGTAGTATAGGTAGTATCAATGAGCAGTTCTTC. Translated: CASSIGSINEQFF.

The chain is built from TRBV5-8 and TRBJ2-7; a possible D gene is TRBD1 (7 bases). V lost 0 bases to trimming and J lost 3 bases, with 16 bases between them. The CDR3 covers 16 residues. Germline CDR1 reads SGHTS; CDR2 reads YDEGEE. The CDR3 DNA follows: TGTGCCAGCAGCTTGGAGGAGGGGGCGAGCTTCTACGAGCAGTACTTC. It specifies CASSLEEGASFYEQYF.

V gene TRBV5-6 combines with J gene TRBJ1-5, with D uncertain. There are 14 residues in the CDR3. Germline lookup yields CDR1 SGHDT and CDR2 YYEEEE. V gave up 0 bases and J gave up 1 base, with 5 bases separating them. CDR3: CASSLDGSNQPQHF. In nucleotides, the CDR3 is TGTGCCAGCAGCTTGGACGGGAGCAATCAGCCCCAGCATTTT.

This clone occurred a few times. The gene calls are TRBV7-2 and TRBJ2-5, with 9 bases aligning to TRBD2. Germline CDR1 and CDR2: SGHTA and FQGNSA. This CDR3 is 16 amino acids long. With 5 bases clipped from V and 5 bases from J, the junction kept 12 bases outside the gene matches. DNA of the CDR3: TGTGCCAGCAGCCCACCCCGTCTAGCGGGACGGGAGACCCAGTACTTC. This translates into CASSPPRLAGRETQYF.

For the CDR3, the DNA is TGCGCCAGCAGCCAAGATGTTACTAGCGGTTACGAGCAGTACTTC. As protein: CASSQDVTSGYEQYF. The gene calls are TRBV4-1 and TRBJ2-7, with 8 positions matching TRBD2. The CDR3 has 15 residues. Germline lookup yields CDR1 MGHRA and CDR2 YSYEKL. The V gene end was trimmed by 0 bases and the J gene end by 4 bases; junction bases not matched to a gene: 5.

This clone turned up a few times. Within the sample, other DNA sequences also encode this same CDR3. The J gene is TRBJ2-7, the V gene TRBV5-1; D is unresolved. The V gene lost 1 base and the J gene lost 1 base, with 9 bases spanning the gap. The length of the CDR3 is 14 residues. CDR1 is SGHRS, CDR2 YFSETQ, per germline. The CDR3 DNA sequence: TGCGCCAGCAGCTTGTCTGGCGGTTCCTACGAGCAGTACTTC. It yields the protein CASSLSGGSYEQYF.

The gene calls are TRBV15 and TRBJ2-1, with D unclear. The ends were cut back, 3 bases at V and 7 bases at J, with 4 bases in the middle. The germline CDR1 and CDR2 sequences are LNHNV and YYDKDF (reference sequence). The CDR3 is 11 residues long. Here the CDR3 reads CATSSDNEQFF. In nucleotides, the CDR3 is TGTGCCACCAGCAGTGATAATGAGCAGTTCTTC.